The rows below give T cell receptor beta chains drawn from one sample of a study of shared clonotypes between healthy human individuals. Using immunoSEQ multiplex PCR, the repertoire was profiled, and TCRdb retains in-frame clones only, with some absent. The data contain 600,000 to 750,000 clones, roughly 87% of them singletons. Sequencing was carried out using memory CD8+ T cells from PBMCs. The receptors here all came from a man between 18 and 29 years old in good health. Some clones in this sample may be carry-over from other donors' samples. Each CDR3 is given with its conserved first and last residue. Fields, in order: V gene, J gene, D gene, clone size, CDR3 DNA, CDR3 protein. A D gene is named only where the DNA matches it firmly. Only part of the rows carry a size: once, few, many, or a class if the clone is expanded.

V gene: TRBV29-1
J gene: TRBJ1-3
D gene: -
clone size: -
CDR3 DNA: TGCAGCGTCGCCGGCGCCGACAGACTCTCTGGAAACACCATATATTTT
CDR3 protein: CSVAGADRLSGNTIYF

V gene: TRBV9
J gene: TRBJ2-7
D gene: -
clone size: -
CDR3 DNA: TGTGCCAGCAGCGTCCGGGACACTGGCTCCTACGAGCAGTACTTC
CDR3 protein: CASSVRDTGSYEQYF

V gene: TRBV7-4
J gene: TRBJ2-6
D gene: -
clone size: -
CDR3 DNA: TGTGCCAGCAGCCTAGGTTCACAAAGTCGGGCCAACGTCCTGACTTTC
CDR3 protein: CASSLGSQSRANVLTF

V gene: TRBV19
J gene: TRBJ1-5
D gene: -
clone size: -
CDR3 DNA: TGTGCCAGTAGTAACTTCGGGGGCGGCAATCAGCCCCAGCATTTT
CDR3 protein: CASSNFGGGNQPQHF

V gene: TRBV27
J gene: TRBJ1-5
D gene: TRBD1
clone size: -
CDR3 DNA: TGTGCCAGCAGTTTAGGACAGGGGGCTAGTCAGCCCCAGCATTTT
CDR3 protein: CASSLGQGASQPQHF

V gene: TRBV28
J gene: TRBJ2-1
D gene: -
clone size: -
CDR3 DNA: TGTGCCAGCAGTTCTCCCCAGGGCAGGATCTCCTACAATGAGCAGTTCTTC
CDR3 protein: CASSSPQGRISYNEQFF

V gene: TRBV7-8
J gene: TRBJ2-2
D gene: TRBD2
clone size: -
CDR3 DNA: TGTGCCAGCAGCTTAGACGTAGCGGGAGTGAGCGGGGAGCTGTTTTTT
CDR3 protein: CASSLDVAGVSGELFF

V gene: TRBV4-2
J gene: TRBJ2-7
D gene: TRBD2
clone size: -
CDR3 DNA: TGTGCCAGCAGCCAAGATGTGACTAGCGCCCTCTCCTACGAGCAGTACTTC
CDR3 protein: CASSQDVTSALSYEQYF

V gene: TRBV11-2
J gene: TRBJ2-7
D gene: -
clone size: once
CDR3 DNA: TGTGCCAGCCGGTCAGGGGCCTACGAGCAGTACTTC
CDR3 protein: CASRSGAYEQYF

V gene: TRBV4-3
J gene: TRBJ2-1
D gene: TRBD1
clone size: -
CDR3 DNA: TGCGCCAGCAGCCGGGACAGTTTTTACAATGAGCAGTTCTTC
CDR3 protein: CASSRDSFYNEQFF

V gene: TRBV30
J gene: TRBJ2-7
D gene: -
clone size: -
CDR3 DNA: TGTGCCTGGAGTGCCGGTTCCTACGAGCAGTACTTC
CDR3 protein: CAWSAGSYEQYF

V gene: TRBV25-1
J gene: TRBJ2-3
D gene: TRBD2
clone size: -
CDR3 DNA: TGTGCCAGCAGTGAATATGGGCTAGCGGGGAGCACAGATACGCAGTATTTT
CDR3 protein: CASSEYGLAGSTDTQYF

V gene: TRBV5-4
J gene: TRBJ2-7
D gene: -
clone size: -
CDR3 DNA: TGTGCCAGCAGCCACCGGCGAGGGTGCGGGACACTCTACGAGCAGTACTTC
CDR3 protein: CASSHRRGCGTLYEQYF

V gene: TRBV19
J gene: TRBJ2-7
D gene: TRBD1
clone size: -
CDR3 DNA: TGTGCCAGTAGTATAACGGGACAGGGGGACTACGAGCAGTACTTC
CDR3 protein: CASSITGQGDYEQYF

V gene: TRBV28
J gene: TRBJ2-5
D gene: -
clone size: -
CDR3 DNA: TGTGCCAGCACATGGACAGGTAGGGGGGTTGAAGAGCAGTACTTC
CDR3 protein: CASTWTGRGVEEQYF

V gene: TRBV27
J gene: TRBJ2-1
D gene: TRBD1
clone size: -
CDR3 DNA: TGTGCCAGCAGTTCCCGGGACAGGCTGCCCAATGAGCAGTTCTTC
CDR3 protein: CASSSRDRLPNEQFF

V gene: TRBV7-9
J gene: TRBJ2-7
D gene: -
clone size: -
CDR3 DNA: TGTGCCAGCAGCCACGGGACGCATACCTACGAGCAGTACTTC
CDR3 protein: CASSHGTHTYEQYF

V gene: TRBV4-2
J gene: TRBJ2-7
D gene: -
clone size: -
CDR3 DNA: TGTGCCAGCAGCCAAGATCCTAACTACGAGCAGTACTTC
CDR3 protein: CASSQDPNYEQYF

V gene: TRBV19
J gene: TRBJ1-1
D gene: TRBD1
clone size: many
CDR3 DNA: TGTGCCAGTGGGGGACAGGGGGCCCTAATGAACACTGAAGCTTTCTTT
CDR3 protein: CASGGQGALMNTEAFF

V gene: TRBV28
J gene: TRBJ2-3
D gene: -
clone size: -
CDR3 DNA: TGTGCCAGCAGTTCGAGGGTCGTGGCCGAACCGGCAGATACGCAGTATTTT
CDR3 protein: CASSSRVVAEPADTQYF

V gene: TRBV7-9
J gene: TRBJ2-1
D gene: -
clone size: -
CDR3 DNA: TGTGCCAGCAGCTCGAATAAGGGAGGGGGGTCCTACAATGAGCAGTTCTTC
CDR3 protein: CASSSNKGGGSYNEQFF

V gene: TRBV9
J gene: TRBJ1-2
D gene: TRBD1
clone size: -
CDR3 DNA: TGTGCCAGCAGCGTTGGGACAGCCCTTAACTATGGCTACACCTTC
CDR3 protein: CASSVGTALNYGYTF

V gene: TRBV29-1
J gene: TRBJ2-7
D gene: -
clone size: -
CDR3 DNA: TGCAGCGTTGATACCCCCAACGGAGGCTACGAGCAGTACTTC
CDR3 protein: CSVDTPNGGYEQYF

V gene: TRBV4-1
J gene: TRBJ2-4
D gene: TRBD1
clone size: -
CDR3 DNA: TGCGCCAGCAGCCAGGGACAGGGACATTCCAAAAACATTCAGTACTTC
CDR3 protein: CASSQGQGHSKNIQYF

V gene: TRBV10-2
J gene: TRBJ2-1
D gene: -
clone size: -
CDR3 DNA: TGCGCCAGCGGGAATGGCGATGAGCAGTTCTTC
CDR3 protein: CASGNGDEQFF

V gene: TRBV19
J gene: TRBJ1-1
D gene: -
clone size: -
CDR3 DNA: TGTGCCAGCAGGGTAAGCACTGAAGCTTTCTTT
CDR3 protein: CASRVSTEAFF

V gene: TRBV6-1
J gene: TRBJ1-4
D gene: -
clone size: -
CDR3 DNA: TGTGCCAGCAGTCAAAGGGCTTATAATGAAAAACTGTTTTTT
CDR3 protein: CASSQRAYNEKLFF

V gene: TRBV11-2
J gene: TRBJ2-2
D gene: -
clone size: -
CDR3 DNA: TGTGCCAGCAGCTTAGAGGCGACTAGAACCCAGGGGGAGCTGTTTTTT
CDR3 protein: CASSLEATRTQGELFF

V gene: TRBV28
J gene: TRBJ2-7
D gene: -
clone size: -
CDR3 DNA: TGTGCCAGCAGCCATACTAGCTACGAGCAGTACTTC
CDR3 protein: CASSHTSYEQYF

V gene: TRBV6-4
J gene: TRBJ2-1
D gene: TRBD2
clone size: -
CDR3 DNA: TGTGCCAGCAGTGACGGCTCCGGGACTAGCGTCAATGAGCAGTTCTTC
CDR3 protein: CASSDGSGTSVNEQFF

V gene: TRBV15
J gene: TRBJ1-4
D gene: TRBD1
clone size: -
CDR3 DNA: TGTGCCACCTCGGACAGGGTTGGCGAAAAACTGTTTTTT
CDR3 protein: CATSDRVGEKLFF

V gene: TRBV27
J gene: TRBJ2-7
D gene: -
clone size: -
CDR3 DNA: TGTGCCAGCAGTTTGAGAGGATCCTACGAGCAGTACTTC
CDR3 protein: CASSLRGSYEQYF

V gene: TRBV27
J gene: TRBJ1-5
D gene: -
clone size: -
CDR3 DNA: TGTGCCAGCAGTTTAGGGCAGGGGCCCGGTCAGCCCCAGCATTTT
CDR3 protein: CASSLGQGPGQPQHF

V gene: TRBV19
J gene: TRBJ1-2
D gene: -
clone size: -
CDR3 DNA: TGTGCCAGTAGTATTAGCCCCACCCCCCCGGCGGGCTACACCTTC
CDR3 protein: CASSISPTPPAGYTF

V gene: TRBV19
J gene: TRBJ1-1
D gene: -
clone size: -
CDR3 DNA: TGTGCCAGTAGTATAGAAAGGCCGAGAGGGGACACTGAAGCTTTCTTT
CDR3 protein: CASSIERPRGDTEAFF

V gene: TRBV7-2
J gene: TRBJ2-3
D gene: -
clone size: -
CDR3 DNA: TGTGCCAGCAGAAGACCGGGAAGGGGCACAGATACGCAGTATTTT
CDR3 protein: CASRRPGRGTDTQYF

V gene: TRBV9
J gene: TRBJ2-1
D gene: TRBD2
clone size: -
CDR3 DNA: TGTGCCAGCAGCGTAGACGGGACTAGCGCCTCAAAAGGGTCCTACAATGAGCAGTTCTTC
CDR3 protein: CASSVDGTSASKGSYNEQFF

V gene: TRBV9
J gene: TRBJ2-5
D gene: -
clone size: few
CDR3 DNA: TGTGCCAGCAGCGTAGCTGGGGTAGTGGAGACCCAGTACTTC
CDR3 protein: CASSVAGVVETQYF

V gene: TRBV2
J gene: TRBJ2-1
D gene: TRBD2
clone size: -
CDR3 DNA: TGTGCCAGCCGACTAGCGGTCTACAATGAGCAGTTCTTC
CDR3 protein: CASRLAVYNEQFF

V gene: TRBV27
J gene: TRBJ1-3
D gene: -
clone size: -
CDR3 DNA: TGTGCCAGCAGTCCCAGGACAGCCGAACGAAACACCATATATTTT
CDR3 protein: CASSPRTAERNTIYF

V gene: TRBV7-6
J gene: TRBJ2-7
D gene: -
clone size: once
CDR3 DNA: TGTGCCAGCAGCCAACTAGAAGGCTACGAGCAGTACTTC
CDR3 protein: CASSQLEGYEQYF

V gene: TRBV12-5
J gene: TRBJ2-3
D gene: -
clone size: -
CDR3 DNA: TGTGCTAGTGGTTTGGGAGGCCGCGAGAGCACAGATACGCAGTATTTT
CDR3 protein: CASGLGGRESTDTQYF

V gene: TRBV28
J gene: TRBJ1-1
D gene: -
clone size: once
CDR3 DNA: TGTGCCAGCACCGATCGGGCGGGCATGAACACTGAAGCTTTCTTT
CDR3 protein: CASTDRAGMNTEAFF

V gene: TRBV7-8
J gene: TRBJ2-1
D gene: -
clone size: once
CDR3 DNA: TGTGCCAGCAGCTCACGGGACACCTTCGGTGAGCAGTTCTTC
CDR3 protein: CASSSRDTFGEQFF

V gene: TRBV5-1
J gene: TRBJ2-7
D gene: TRBD1
clone size: -
CDR3 DNA: TGCGCCAGCAGCCCGAGGACAGGGGACTCCTACGAGCAGTACTTC
CDR3 protein: CASSPRTGDSYEQYF

V gene: TRBV7-6
J gene: TRBJ2-2
D gene: -
clone size: -
CDR3 DNA: TGTGCCAGCAGCCGCGGTGGGGCGTGGGTCGGGGAGCTGTTTTTT
CDR3 protein: CASSRGGAWVGELFF

V gene: TRBV6-4
J gene: TRBJ2-1
D gene: TRBD1
clone size: -
CDR3 DNA: TGTGCCAGCAGTGACAGGGGGCACAATGAGCAGTTCTTC
CDR3 protein: CASSDRGHNEQFF

V gene: TRBV10-3
J gene: TRBJ2-1
D gene: -
clone size: -
CDR3 DNA: TGTGCCATCATGGGGAGCTCCTACAATGAGCAGTTCTTC
CDR3 protein: CAIMGSSYNEQFF

V gene: TRBV4-1
J gene: TRBJ2-3
D gene: TRBD2
clone size: -
CDR3 DNA: TGCGCCAGCAGCCAGATAGGACTAGCGTCAGATACGCAGTATTTT
CDR3 protein: CASSQIGLASDTQYF